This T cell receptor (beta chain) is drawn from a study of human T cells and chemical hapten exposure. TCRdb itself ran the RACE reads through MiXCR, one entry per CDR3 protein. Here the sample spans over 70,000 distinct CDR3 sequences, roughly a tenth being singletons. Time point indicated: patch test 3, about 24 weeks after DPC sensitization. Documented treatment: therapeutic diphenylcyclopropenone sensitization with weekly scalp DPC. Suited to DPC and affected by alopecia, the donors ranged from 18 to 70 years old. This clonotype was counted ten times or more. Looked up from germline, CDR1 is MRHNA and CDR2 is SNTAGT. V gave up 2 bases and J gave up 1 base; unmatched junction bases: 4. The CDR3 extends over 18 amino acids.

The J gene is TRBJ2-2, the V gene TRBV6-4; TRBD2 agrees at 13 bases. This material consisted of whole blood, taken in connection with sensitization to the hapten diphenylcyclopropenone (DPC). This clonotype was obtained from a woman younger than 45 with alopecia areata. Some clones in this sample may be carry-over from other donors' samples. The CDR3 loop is CASSDGTSGNMNTGELFF. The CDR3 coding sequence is TGTGCCAGCAGTGACGGGACTAGCGGGAATATGAACACCGGGGAGCTGTTTTTT.